The 17 T cell receptor beta chains given below trace back to one sample, sequenced in a study of radiation and T cells in renal cell carcinoma. Time point described: blood 2 weeks post-SBRT. Indicated treatment: 15 Gy SBRT to primary tumor, nephrectomy 4 weeks later. Method: immunoSEQ multiplex PCR; TCRdb's copy keeps in-frame clones and lacks some. The sample lists some 58,000 clones; around 78% were seen once. The sample was blood, taken from a patient whose treatment included radiotherapy and nephrectomy. These receptor sequences come from a man aged 55 to 70 with renal cell carcinoma.

The CDR3 here is CASSHADRTNTGELFF. For the CDR3, the DNA is TGTGCCAGCAGCCATGCAGACAGGACGAACACCGGGGAGCTGTTTTTT. The chain joins TRBV4-2 to TRBJ2-2; D is possibly TRBD1 (6 bases). With 3 bases removed from V and 0 bases from J, the gap between germline ends came to 11 bases. Germline CDR1 is LGHNA and CDR2 is YNFKEQ. The length of the CDR3 is 16 residues.

The chain carries TRBV6-1 and TRBJ1-2; tentative D call: TRBD1 (5 bases). The CDR3 contains 16 residues. V lost 3 bases and J 2 bases, leaving 16 bases between the germline ends. The germline V gene has CDR1 MNHNS and CDR2 SASEGT. This CDR3 reads CASSDWWRDGNYGYTF. The CDR3 bases are TGTGCCAGCAGTGATTGGTGGAGGGACGGAAACTATGGCTACACCTTC.

On this clone itself: An end of the junction differs from the germline gene, which may be a read error. The chain uses TRBV7-8 and TRBJ2-3; D is tentatively TRBD1 or TRBD2 (6 bases each). Per germline, CDR1 SGHVS and CDR2 FQNEAQ. The CDR3 has 12 amino acids. The CDR3: CASRLGGDTQYF. CDR3 bases: TGCGCCAGCAGGCTAGGGGGGGATACGCAGTATTTT.

This clone occurred a few times. This chain joins TRBV7-9 and TRBJ1-4; possibly TRBD1 for D (6 bases). Between the trimmed V and J ends, which lost 0 bases and 5 bases, there was a span of 10 bases. This CDR3 contains 15 residues. Germline values: CDR1 SEHNR, CDR2 FQNEAQ (reference sequence). CDR3 bases: TGTGCCAGCAGCTTAGCAGGGGGGAACAATGAAAAACTGTTTTTT. Translating it yields CASSLAGGNNEKLFF.

The V gene is TRBV6-5, the J gene TRBJ1-1; maybe TRBD1 (5 bases). From germline, CDR1 is MNHEY and CDR2 SVGAGI. V dropped 6 bases and J dropped 0 bases, with 11 bases sitting between them. This CDR3 contains 14 residues. CDR3 in DNA: TGTGCCAGCAGATTGACAGTCGTGAACACTGAAGCTTTCTTT. It specifies CASRLTVVNTEAFF.

V gene TRBV5-6 combines with J gene TRBJ2-7; D uncertain. Germline CDR1 is SGHDT and CDR2 is YYEEEE. This CDR3 has 13 residues. V lost 0 bases and J lost 4, with 8 bases in between. The CDR3 nucleotides read TGTGCCAGCAGCTTGGCCGCTCGGTACGAGCAGTACTTC. Amino acids: CASSLAARYEQYF.

This clone is a singleton in its sample. V gene TRBV19 combines with J gene TRBJ2-4, with D perhaps assigned TRBD1 or TRBD2 (5 bases each). Trimming cost V 5 bases and J 8 bases, with 16 bases left between them. CDR3 size: 14 residues. Germline V gene sequence: CDR1 LNHDA, CDR2 SQIVND (reference sequence). CDR3 DNA sequence: TGTGCCAGTAGTCGGACTGGGGCCCCGGACATTCAGTACTTC. This translates into CASSRTGAPDIQYF.

This rearrangement joins TRBV5-1 to TRBJ2-3; 10 bases map to TRBD2. The V and J ends lost 4 bases and 1 base, in that order; junction bases with no gene match: 3. CDR3 size: 15 residues. From germline, CDR1 is SGHRS and CDR2 YFSETQ. Written as DNA, the CDR3 is TGCGCCAGCAGCCCGGGGACTAGCGGCACAGATACGCAGTATTTT. It codes for CASSPGTSGTDTQYF. The whole variable domain, remainder taken from reference TRBV5-1 and TRBJ2-3, is KAGVTQTPRYLIKTRGQQVTLSCSPISGHRSVSWYQQTPGQGLQFLFEYFSETQRNKGNFPGRFSGRQFSNSRSEMNVSTLELGDSALYLCASSPGTSGTDTQYFGPGTRLTVL.

This clone was observed a single time. This chain connects TRBV7-3 to TRBJ2-1; 7 bases agree with TRBD2. The length of the CDR3 is 13 residues. Germline CDR1 SGHTA, CDR2 FQGTGA. After removal of 5 bases from V and 3 bases from J, the junction contained 1 base not matched to a gene. The CDR3 nucleotides read TGTGCCAGCAGCAGCGGGGACTACAATGAGCAGTTCTTC. This gives the protein CASSSGDYNEQFF.

The chain employs TRBV6-6 and TRBJ1-1, with D possibly TRBD1 on 5 matching bases. CDR3 length: 13 amino acids. With 2 bases removed from V and 4 bases from J, the gap between germline ends came to 8 bases. In germline, CDR1 is MNHNY, CDR2 SVGAGI (reference sequence). The CDR3 nucleotides are TGTGCCAGCAGTTACGGGGGTACCACTGAAGCTTTCTTT. As protein: CASSYGGTTEAFF.

The chain has TRBV10-2 and TRBJ2-3; the match to TRBD2 covers 10 bases. Germline trimming cut 5 bases from V and 5 bases from J; bases unmatched to any gene: 4. The CDR3 length is 14 residues. Germline V CDR1 and CDR2: WSHSY, SAAADI. The CDR3 DNA is TGCGCCAGCAGTACTAGCGGGGTTCAAGATACGCAGTATTTT. This sequence encodes CASSTSGVQDTQYF.

The chain joins TRBV7-9 to TRBJ2-5; possibly TRBD1 or TRBD2 for D (5 bases each). V lost 5 bases and J lost 4, with 17 bases in between. Germline values: CDR1 SEHNR, CDR2 FQNEAQ (reference sequence). The CDR3 has 15 amino acids. The CDR3 sequence is CASSQRFGGTETQYF. CDR3 coding DNA: TGTGCCAGCAGCCAGCGTTTTGGGGGAACAGAGACCCAGTACTTC.

The chain uses TRBV6-5 and TRBJ2-3; D perhaps matches TRBD2 (6 bases). Germline values: CDR1 MNHEY, CDR2 SVGAGI. Trimming left V 7 bases short and J 0 bases short, with 11 bases between. The CDR3 is 14 residues long. CDR3 sequence (DNA): TGTGCCAGCATGGTAGCGGCGAGCACAGATACGCAGTATTTT. Protein sequence: CASMVAASTDTQYF.

This chain links TRBV5-1 with TRBJ2-3; 8 bases line up with TRBD2. The CDR3 spans 15 residues. The V gene end was trimmed by 3 bases and the J gene end by 2 bases; junction bases not matched to a gene: 5. Germline CDR1 and CDR2: SGHRS and YFSETQ. The CDR3 DNA is TGCGCCAGCAGCTCAACTAGCGGATCCACAGATACGCAGTATTTT. Amino acid sequence: CASSSTSGSTDTQYF.

The chain recombines TRBV5-5 with TRBJ1-2, with a weak D call TRBD1 (5 bases). The CDR3 sequence is 15 residues long. CDR1 and CDR2 (germline): SGHKS, YYEKEE (reference sequence). The germline V and J ends were trimmed by 0 bases and 5 bases, with 14 bases remaining between them. CDR3 sequence: CASSLARQGEYGYTF. Here the CDR3 DNA reads TGTGCCAGCAGCTTGGCCAGGCAGGGCGAATATGGCTACACCTTC.

This clone occurred once. The chain employs TRBV29-1 and TRBJ2-1; D possibly corresponds to TRBD2 (6 bases). The CDR3 sequence is 14 residues long. Germline assignment: CDR1 SQVTM and CDR2 ANQGSEA. V lost 2 bases, J lost 12 bases, and 20 bases lay in between. This CDR3 is CSVERADLGGGQFF. The CDR3 DNA reads as TGCAGCGTTGAACGGGCGGACCTCGGGGGAGGGCAGTTCTTC.

This rearrangement joins TRBV27 to TRBJ1-2; 9 bases map to TRBD1. The CDR3 consists of 14 residues. The ends lost 4 bases at V and 5 bases at J; junction bases unmatched: 5. Germline V gene sequence: CDR1 MNHEY, CDR2 SMNVEV (reference sequence). The CDR3 nucleotides are TGTGCCAGCAGTTCCCACAGGGGGCAGTATGGCTACACCTTC. As protein: CASSSHRGQYGYTF.